The clone carrying this T cell receptor (beta chain) was recorded a few times. Its cognate antigen is unknown. TCRdb keeps only in-frame clones here, not all; method: immunoSEQ multiplex PCR. The sample lists 55,000 to 80,000 clones, about nine tenths occurring once. V lost 4 bases to trimming and J lost 0 bases, with 3 bases between them. The CDR3 is 11 residues long. Looked up from germline, CDR1 is DFQATT and CDR2 is SNEGSKA (reference sequence). With cryopreserved PBMCs as the source, roughly 1.8 micrograms of genomic DNA went to TCR beta libraries. This sample was included in a study of cytotoxic CD8 clonotypes in ibrutinib-treated CLL. Study findings and constraints: Higher clonality was seen at ibrutinib response and a return toward baseline at progression. Public clonotypes (which were uncommon) either contracted or remained stable on treatment. Baseline clonality, higher than in age-matched healthy donors, tracked circulating CD8+ T-cell counts.

The TCR comes from a human donor with chronic lymphocytic leukemia. Source: PBMCs, taken after 12 months of ibrutinib treatment. The V call is TRBV20-1, the J call TRBJ2-5; D is undetermined. The CDR3 here is CSAIHQETQYF. The CDR3 DNA reads TGCAGTGCTATCCACCAAGAGACCCAGTACTTC.